This T cell receptor (beta chain) came from a study of T cells after yellow fever vaccination. One entry per CDR3 protein results from TCRdb running MiXCR on the 5' RACE reads. Of about 300,000 distinct CDR3 sequences in the sample, 8.7% were seen once. Germline V gene sequence: CDR1 MNHNY, CDR2 SVGAGI (reference sequence). The CDR3 is made up of 14 amino acids. Losses at the gene ends were 5 bases for V and 7 bases for J; bases not matched to a gene: 6. This clonotype was counted at least ten times. This TCR was sampled from a man aged 18 to 30 who received the YFV17D yellow fever vaccine. This material consisted of CD4+ T cells sorted from PBMCs, taken 5 days after the yellow fever booster vaccination. The chain employs TRBV6-6 and TRBJ1-2, with 11 bases fitting TRBD1. The CDR3 loop is CASSLGQGAPGYTF. The DNA of the CDR3 is TGTGCCAGCAGTCTCGGACAGGGGGCCCCTGGCTACACCTTC.